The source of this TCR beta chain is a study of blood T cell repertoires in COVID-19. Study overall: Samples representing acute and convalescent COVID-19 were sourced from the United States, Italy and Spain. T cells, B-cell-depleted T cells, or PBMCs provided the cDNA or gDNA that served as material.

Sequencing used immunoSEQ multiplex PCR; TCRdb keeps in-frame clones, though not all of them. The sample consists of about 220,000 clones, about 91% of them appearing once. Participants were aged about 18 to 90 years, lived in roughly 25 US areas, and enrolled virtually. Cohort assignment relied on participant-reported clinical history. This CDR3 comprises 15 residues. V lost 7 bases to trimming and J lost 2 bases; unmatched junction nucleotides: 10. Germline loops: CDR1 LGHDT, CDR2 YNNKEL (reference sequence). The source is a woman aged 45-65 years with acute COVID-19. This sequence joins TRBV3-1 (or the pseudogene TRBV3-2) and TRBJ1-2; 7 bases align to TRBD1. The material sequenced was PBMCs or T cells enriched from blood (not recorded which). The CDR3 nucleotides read TGTGCCAGCACCCTGGGGGGACAGATCAACTATGGCTACACCTTC. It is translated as CASTLGGQINYGYTF.